A selection of T cell receptor beta chains follows, all from one sample in a study of T cell changes during pregnancy in multiple sclerosis. The method was immunoSEQ multiplex PCR; TCRdb's version includes in-frame clones alone and lacks a portion of them. Of approximately 110,000 clones listed, approximately 90% were seen once; the top ten hold 3.5%. The starting material was peripheral blood, obtained after pregnancy. These TCRs come from a female donor with multiple sclerosis, enrolled in a pregnancy study. CDR3s include the opening cysteine and the closing phenylalanine or tryptophan. A D gene is named only where the DNA matches it firmly. Clone size is shown for a subset of rows, as once, few, many or a class of expanded clone.

V	J	size	D	DNA	CDR3
TRBV19	TRBJ1-3	few	NA	TGTGCCTCAACGGGAGGACGGCGAAACACCATATATTTT	CASTGGRRNTIYF
TRBV6-4	TRBJ1-2	once	NA	TGTGCCAGCAGTGACTCGGTTTCCGGGGGCTACACCTTC	CASSDSVSGGYTF
TRBV29-1	TRBJ2-1	NA	NA	TGCAGCGACGAGACTTTCTCCGCCTACAATGAGCAGTTCTTC	CSDETFSAYNEQFF
TRBV2	TRBJ2-7	NA	TRBD2	TGTGCCAGCAGTGAAGCAGGCGGGAGCTCCTACGAGCAGTACTTC	CASSEAGGSSYEQYF
TRBV7-2	TRBJ1-5	NA	NA	TGTGCCAGCAGCATACACCCTAGCAATCAGCCCCAGCATTTT	CASSIHPSNQPQHF
TRBV2	TRBJ2-1	NA	TRBD1	TGTGCCAGCAGTGATTCCGGGACAGACTACAATGAGCAGTTCTTC	CASSDSGTDYNEQFF
TRBV7-2	TRBJ1-6	NA	TRBD1	TGTGCCAGCAGCGCCAGGACAGGGCTAAGGCGGTCACCCCTCCACTTT	CASSARTGLRRSPLHF
TRBV2	TRBJ2-6	NA	NA	TGTGCCAGCAGTGATAGACACGGTGGGGCCAACGTCCTGACTTTC	CASSDRHGGANVLTF
TRBV4-2	TRBJ1-3	once	NA	TGTGCCAGCAGCCAAGATCCCCGCAGCTCTGGAAACACCATATATTTT	CASSQDPRSSGNTIYF
TRBV9	TRBJ2-5	once	TRBD1	TGTGCCAGCAGCGTCACGGGACAGGGGTTTCGAGAGACCCAGTACTTC	CASSVTGQGFRETQYF
TRBV4-1	TRBJ1-3	NA	NA	TGCGCCAGCAGCCCCTCTGGGGGGGATCTCTCTGGAAACACCATATATTTT	CASSPSGGDLSGNTIYF
TRBV9	TRBJ2-2	NA	TRBD1	TGTGCCAGCAGCGGTACCGGGACAGGGACCGGGGAGCTGTTTTTT	CASSGTGTGTGELFF
TRBV6-5	TRBJ2-7	NA	NA	TGTGCCAGCAGTTTCTTGCGTAGTTCGTACGAGCAGTACTTC	CASSFLRSSYEQYF
TRBV11-1	TRBJ1-3	NA	NA	TGTGCCAGCAGCTTCGACAGCTCTGGAAACACCATATATTTT	CASSFDSSGNTIYF
TRBV5-1	TRBJ2-2	NA	NA	TGCGCCAGCAGCGCGACAGCGGGTTCGAACACCGGGGAGCTGTTTTTT	CASSATAGSNTGELFF
TRBV2	TRBJ1-4	NA	NA	TGTGCCAGCAGGGTGACAGGTGCTAATGAAAAACTGTTTTTT	CASRVTGANEKLFF
TRBV19	TRBJ1-5	NA	TRBD1	TGTGCCAGTAGCTTGGGACAGGACAATCAGCCCCAGCATTTT	CASSLGQDNQPQHF
TRBV6-5	TRBJ2-7	NA	TRBD1	TGTGCCACCCGACAGGGAAGCTACGAGCAGTACTTC	CATRQGSYEQYF
TRBV30	TRBJ2-3	NA	TRBD2	TGTGCCTTCTCCCTCCTAGCGGGGGTTGGAGATACGCAGTATTTT	CAFSLLAGVGDTQYF
TRBV6-6	TRBJ1-1	NA	NA	TGTGCCAGCAGTCCCGAATCCGGGTTCCGTAACACTGAAGCTTTCTTT	CASSPESGFRNTEAFF
TRBV27	TRBJ2-7	few	TRBD2	TGTGCCAGCAGACACAAAGATAGCGGGTTCGCCTACGAGCAGTACTTC	CASRHKDSGFAYEQYF
TRBV4-1	TRBJ1-1	NA	TRBD1	TGCGCCAGCAGCCAGATCAGGGGGCTCGGGAACACTGAAGCTTTCTTT	CASSQIRGLGNTEAFF
TRBV5-4	TRBJ2-7	NA	TRBD1	TGTGCCAGCAGCTTTGCGGGACAGGGGGGCGAGCAGTACTTC	CASSFAGQGGEQYF
TRBV7-2	TRBJ1-4	NA	NA	TGTGCCAGCACCAATAGGGCGGGGGAAAAACTGTTTTTT	CASTNRAGEKLFF
TRBV2	TRBJ1-1	few	NA	TGTGCCAGCAGTTCCTCCAGGGGCACTGAAGCTTTCTTT	CASSSSRGTEAFF
TRBV2	TRBJ1-1	NA	NA	TGTGCCAGCAGTGAAAGAGGTCCCACTGAAGCTTTCTTT	CASSERGPTEAFF
TRBV6-6	TRBJ2-1	NA	NA	TGTGCCAGCAGTTACTCTTCCGGGAACAATGAGCAGTTCTTC	CASSYSSGNNEQFF
TRBV10-1	TRBJ2-7	NA	NA	TGCGCCAGCAGTGAGACTGGGGCAGCTTTCGAGCAGTACTTC	CASSETGAAFEQYF
TRBV5-1	TRBJ2-2	NA	NA	TGCGCCAGCAGCCTGCCTGGCGGATACACCGGGGAGCTGTTTTTT	CASSLPGGYTGELFF